These 26 T cell receptor beta chains were sequenced from one sample in a study of T cells in Graves' hyperthyroidism and ophthalmopathy (dated by TCRdb to the late 2010s). Receptors were amplified or captured by multiplex PCR. The instrument was an Illumina HiSeq 2000. The TCR beta CDR3 regions were amplified from RNA transcripts. For the first round of RT-PCR on the TCR CDR3, the HTBI primer set was used together with the Qiagen OneStep RT-PCR kit. TCRdb reprocessed the public reads (quality trimming at Q25 with fastp, clone calling with MiXCR) and kept in-frame beta chains. Records with the same CDR3 protein are collapsed into one entry carrying the most frequent genes and DNA. This sample holds 600,000 to 850,000 distinct CDR3 sequences; over 15% were observed only once. Together, the top ten hold approximately 15% of the sample. The sequenced material came from blood. The receptors originated from a woman between 50 and 59 years old with Graves' hyperthyroidism that later progressed to Graves' ophthalmopathy.

The table lists this clonotype with a few counts. This rearrangement joins TRBV5-4 to TRBJ1-2; possible D gene TRBD1, 6 bases. CDR3 length: 14 amino acids. Trimming pared 0 bases from V and 3 bases from J, leaving 9 bases between. CDR1 is SGHNT and CDR2 is YYREEE in the germline V gene (reference sequence). CDR3 sequence reads: CASSLDPGDYGYTF. CDR3 coding DNA: TGTGCCAGCAGCTTGGATCCAGGGGACTATGGCTACACCTTC.

The chain has TRBV29-1 and TRBJ2-2; 7 positions agree with TRBD1. The CDR3 is 16 residues long. Germline CDR1 and CDR2: SQVTM and ANQGSEA. V gave up 0 bases and J gave up 4 bases; unmatched junction bases: 8. The CDR3 DNA follows: TGCAGCGTTGAAGAGGATTGGACAGGAGGCACCGGGGAGCTGTTTTTT. It specifies CSVEEDWTGGTGELFF.

The sample holds many counts of this clonotype. The chain links TRBV2 to TRBJ1-5; D ambiguous. The CDR3 consists of 15 residues. V was trimmed by 0 bases and J by 4 bases, leaving 10 bases between them. The germline gives CDR1 SNHLY, CDR2 FYNNEI. CDR3 nucleotide sequence: TGTGCCAGCAGTGAAGCTTCTCGTCCAAATCAGCCCCAGCATTTT. This sequence encodes CASSEASRPNQPQHF.

This chain links TRBV6-1 with TRBJ2-1; tentatively, D is TRBD1 (7 bases). The CDR3 runs 16 residues. V dropped 3 bases and J dropped 5 bases, with 17 bases sitting between them. Germline CDR1 is MNHNS and CDR2 is SASEGT. The CDR3 DNA reads TGTGCCAGCAGTGATTTGGAGGGGGCGTTTAACAATGAGCAGTTCTTC. Residues: CASSDLEGAFNNEQFF.

This clonotype was observed a handful of times. This chain uses TRBV14 with TRBJ2-1; either TRBD1 or TRBD2 may fit D (7 bases each). The CDR3 runs 16 residues. V dropped 1 base and J dropped 2 bases, with 12 bases sitting between them. Germline CDR1 is SGHDN and CDR2 is FVKESK. The CDR3 is CASSQVQGGPYNEQFF. The CDR3, as DNA: TGTGCCAGCAGCCAAGTGCAGGGGGGGCCCTACAATGAGCAGTTCTTC.

This rearrangement joins TRBV11-2 to TRBJ2-7, with TRBD1 matching over 8 bases. With V trimmed by 5 bases and J by 0 bases, 9 bases remained unmatched. The CDR3 has 16 amino acids. Germline CDR1 is SGHAT and CDR2 is FQNNGV. Here the CDR3 DNA reads TGTGCCAGCAGCGTCCCGGGACAGGTGAGCTCCTACGAGCAGTACTTC. Protein sequence: CASSVPGQVSSYEQYF.

Only a few counts were recorded for this clonotype. This chain uses TRBV20-1 with TRBJ2-3; 8 bases are a match to TRBD2. The CDR3 runs to 16 residues. The germline V gene encodes CDR1 DFQATT and CDR2 SNEGSKA (reference sequence). After removal of 4 bases from V and 4 bases from J, the junction contained 13 bases not matched to a gene. CDR3 protein: CSANPPRGGWADTQYF. The CDR3 region has the DNA TGCAGTGCTAATCCCCCACGCGGGGGGTGGGCAGATACGCAGTATTTT.

This rearrangement joins TRBV18 to TRBJ1-5; D unclear. The CDR3 spans 13 residues. Per the germline V gene, CDR1 is KGHSH and CDR2 is LQKENI. The germline V and J ends were trimmed by 1 base and 8 bases, with 9 bases remaining between them. Here the CDR3 DNA reads TGTGCCAGCTCACCACAAAACGGGGAGCCCCAGCATTTT. Translating it yields CASSPQNGEPQHF.

This clonotype was seen ten or more times. The rearrangement links TRBV3-1 to TRBJ1-1; D not resolved. This CDR3 is built from 13 residues. Trimming cost V 1 base and J 10 bases, with 13 bases left between them. In germline, CDR1 is LGHDT, CDR2 YNNKEL (reference sequence). CDR3 protein: CASSQGGQEGAFF. In DNA form, the CDR3 reads TGTGCCAGCAGCCAAGGAGGGCAGGAGGGAGCTTTCTTT.

This clonotype came up a few times. V is TRBV5-6 and J is TRBJ2-6; maybe TRBD1 (5 bases). The germline CDR1 and CDR2 sequences are SGHDT and YYEEEE. Trimming took off 3 bases at V and 0 bases at J, with 13 bases between the two ends. This CDR3 has 17 residues. The DNA of the CDR3 is TGTGCCAGCAGCTCAGGGCACAAGCACTCTGGGGCCAACGTCCTGACTTTC. This encodes CASSSGHKHSGANVLTF.

This clonotype was seen a few times. This chain links TRBV12-3 or TRBV12-4 with TRBJ2-7; 7 positions match TRBD2. The CDR3 is made up of 15 amino acids. V gave up 5 bases and J gave up 2 bases; unmatched junction bases: 9. The CDR3: CASSPMNGGTYEQYF. The CDR3 DNA is TGTGCCAGCAGTCCCATGAACGGGGGGACCTACGAGCAGTACTTC.

This clonotype was counted only a few times. The chain employs TRBV19 and TRBJ2-2; possibly TRBD1 for D (5 bases). Germline lookup yields CDR1 LNHDA and CDR2 SQIVND (reference sequence). The CDR3 covers 13 residues. Between the trimmed V and J ends, which lost 5 bases and 6 bases, there was a span of 10 bases. The DNA of the CDR3 is TGTGCCAGTAGTCCAGGACACTCCGGGGAGCTGTTTTTT. This encodes CASSPGHSGELFF.

This clonotype has ten or more counts. The J gene is TRBJ2-5, the V gene TRBV7-9, with 7 bases matching TRBD1. J lost 3 bases, V lost 0 bases, and 4 bases had no gene match. The CDR3 extends over 15 amino acids. In germline, CDR1 is SEHNR, CDR2 FQNEAQ (reference sequence). CDR3 loop: CASSLAQGTEETQYF. The CDR3 DNA follows: TGTGCCAGCAGCTTAGCGCAAGGGACAGAAGAGACCCAGTACTTC.

This clonotype was recorded once. Possible read error: a much larger clone is one base away. The CDR3 DNA sequence: TGTGCCAGCGGCCACCCCGGGACTAGCGGGGGTCCATTCACCGCAGATACGCAGTATTTT. Its protein product is CASGHPGTSGGPFTADTQYF. This rearrangement joins TRBV3-1 to TRBJ2-3; TRBD2 agrees at 14 bases. The CDR3 sequence is 20 residues long. Germline V gene sequence: CDR1 LGHDT, CDR2 YNNKEL (reference sequence).

The sample holds one count of this clonotype. A much larger clone lies one base from this, so it may be a read error. The gene calls are TRBV12-3 or TRBV12-4 and TRBJ2-1; the match to TRBD2 covers 7 bases. The CDR3 has 14 amino acids. The CDR3 DNA reads TGTGCCGGCAGTAATAGCGGACTAGACGGTGAGCAGTTCTTC. It codes for CAGSNSGLDGEQFF.

Note on this clonotype: This could be a read error, since a much larger clone is one nucleotide away. V gene TRBV12-3 or TRBV12-4 combines with J gene TRBJ2-7; 9 bases match TRBD2. V lost 3 bases, J lost 2 bases, and 5 bases stayed unmatched. The CDR3 is 15 amino acids. The CDR3 sequence is CASSFPAGGPYEQYF. In nucleotides, the CDR3 is TGTGCCAGCAGTTTTCCAGCGGGGGGCCCCTACGAGCAGTACTTC.

This chain joins TRBV20-1 and TRBJ2-4; D remains unclear. Germline assignment: CDR1 DFQATT and CDR2 SNEGSKA (reference sequence). Trimming stripped 6 bases from V and 2 bases from J, with 14 bases between. The CDR3 contains 14 residues. The CDR3 loop reads CSASPGPTKNIQYF. Here the CDR3 DNA reads TGCAGTGCCTCCCCCGGCCCAACCAAAAACATTCAGTACTTC.

This clonotype has a handful of counts. The chain recombines TRBV12-3 or TRBV12-4 with TRBJ1-6; a weak D match, TRBD1 (5 bases). The germline V and J ends were trimmed by 3 bases and 2 bases, with 8 bases remaining between them. The CDR3 has 15 residues. The CDR3 DNA sequence: TGTGCCAGCAGTTTTGGGGGGGCCTATAATTCACCCCTCCACTTT. Encoded protein: CASSFGGAYNSPLHF.

This clonotype showed up many times. This chain joins TRBV20-1 and TRBJ1-2; TRBD1 is a possible D gene (5 bases). V lost 4 bases to trimming and J lost 8 bases, with 17 bases between them. Germline V lookup: CDR1 DFQATT, CDR2 SNEGSKA (reference sequence). The CDR3 contains 13 residues. The CDR3 sequence is CSATGTPRAGYTF. CDR3 in DNA: TGCAGTGCTACCGGGACTCCCCGGGCCGGCTACACCTTC.

The V and J genes are TRBV20-1 and TRBJ1-5; D is perhaps TRBD1 (5 bases). Germline CDR1 and CDR2: DFQATT and SNEGSKA (reference sequence). Trimming shortened V by 5 bases and J by 1 base, and 9 bases separated the two germline ends. The CDR3 totals 13 residues. CDR3 region: CSAERDSNQPQHF. The CDR3, as DNA: TGCAGTGCTGAGCGGGACAGCAATCAGCCCCAGCATTTT.

Note on this clonotype: One end of the junction fails to match germline, which may point to a read error. The rearrangement joins TRBV7-7 to TRBJ2-7, with 7 bases aligning to TRBD2. The CDR3 totals 14 residues. CDR1 SSHAT and CDR2 FNYEAQ come from the germline V gene (reference sequence). The CDR3 coding sequence is TGTGCTAGCAGCTTAGGAGGGGACTACGAGGAGCAGTACTTC. Protein product: CASSLGGDYEEQYF.

This clonotype was found a few times. The V call is TRBV19, the J call TRBJ1-1; the D gene is possibly TRBD1 (5 bases). Germline V gene lookup returns CDR1 LNHDA and CDR2 SQIVND (reference sequence). The CDR3 totals 14 residues. Trimming pared 5 bases from V and 7 bases from J, leaving 17 bases between. CDR3 nucleotides: TGTGCCAGTAGTGTCAAAGGGGATCGGTTTGAAGCTTTCTTT. It codes for CASSVKGDRFEAFF.

The rearrangement uses TRBV5-6 and TRBJ1-4; D is ambiguous. The CDR3 is made up of 13 amino acids. Trimming removed 0 bases at V and 8 bases at J, with 8 bases between. Germline V gene sequence: CDR1 SGHDT, CDR2 YYEEEE. The CDR3 DNA reads as TGTGCCAGCAGCTTGGCCGGAGCGGAAAAACTGTTTTTT. It codes for CASSLAGAEKLFF.

The genes are TRBV20-1 and TRBJ1-2, with a weak D call TRBD1 (6 bases). The CDR3 runs 13 residues. CDR1 and CDR2 from the germline V gene are DFQATT and SNEGSKA (reference sequence). Trimming shortened V by 3 bases and J by 4 bases, and 12 bases separated the two germline ends. The CDR3 loop reads CSASKDSRYGYTF. Here the CDR3 DNA reads TGCAGTGCTAGTAAGGACAGCCGCTATGGCTACACCTTC.

This clonotype occurred many times. The V gene is TRBV12-3 or TRBV12-4, the J gene TRBJ1-1; no firm D call. The CDR3 is 11 amino acids. V was cut by 4 bases and J by 6 bases, with 6 bases left in between. This CDR3 reads CASSYVAEAFF. The CDR3, as DNA: TGTGCCAGCAGTTATGTGGCTGAAGCTTTCTTT.

To note about this clonotype: This may arise from a read error, as a much more abundant clone is one base away. This chain joins TRBV3-1 and TRBJ2-1; D remains unclear. The CDR3 consists of 17 residues. Germline V gives CDR1 LGHDT, CDR2 YNNKEL (reference sequence). Here the CDR3 DNA reads TGTGCCAGCAGCCAAGATCAGAGTCTGGCAGCCTACAATGGGCAGTTCTTC. It specifies CASSQDQSLAAYNGQFF.